This TCR beta chain was retrieved from a study of post-analysis software for immune sequencing data. Overall study context: Included among the disease courses, which were recorded for the cohort, were relapsing-remitting, secondary progressive and progressive-relapsing multiple sclerosis. Study conclusions and caveats: Five TRBV segments, including TRBV5-6, TRBV5-1 and TRBV20-1, were more frequent in patients than controls. When compared against controls, multiple sclerosis patients showed significantly lower normalized Chao1 diversity. Under the F measure, samples that were prepared in one batch clustered strongly together.

The CDR3 covers 15 residues. The germline gives CDR1 MNHEY, CDR2 SVGAGI. Trimming left V 6 bases short and J 1 base short, with 12 bases between. On this clonotype itself: What it binds is unknown.

TCR beta libraries were prepared from cDNA with unique molecular identifiers. T cells numbering 1 to 10 million yielded some 520,000 cDNA molecules. TCRdb reprocessed the PCR reads with MiXCR, giving one entry per CDR3 protein. The sample has around 400,000 distinct CDR3 sequences, about a third seen once. The sample was blood. This chain uses TRBV6-5 with TRBJ2-2, with D hard to call. This sequence originates from a girl aged 5-17 years with multiple sclerosis. In DNA form, the CDR3 reads TGTGCCAGCAGGCCCCGGACCCTGAACACCGGGGAGCTGTTTTTT. Its translation is CASRPRTLNTGELFF.